Only one count was recorded for the clone carrying this T cell receptor (beta chain). This sample is part of a study of cytomegalovirus exposure and HLA in healthy donors. Germline V CDR1 and CDR2: SGHRS, YFSETQ. V gave up 5 bases and J gave up 0 bases, with 11 bases separating them. There are 14 residues in the CDR3. A multiplex PCR was run with 60 Vbeta primers and 13 Jbeta primers. Sequenced by immunoSEQ multiplex PCR; TCRdb stores in-frame clones only, minus some. The sample has roughly 250,000 clones, about four fifths seen once; the top ten hold more than 0.3%. The clonotype was recovered from a girl aged 2 to 10 in good health and CMV-seronegative. What was sequenced was PBMCs. The genes are TRBV5-1 and TRBJ1-1, with no clear D. The CDR3 is CASRDILLNTEAFF. In DNA form, the CDR3 reads TGCGCCAGCAGAGACATTTTATTGAACACTGAAGCTTTCTTT.